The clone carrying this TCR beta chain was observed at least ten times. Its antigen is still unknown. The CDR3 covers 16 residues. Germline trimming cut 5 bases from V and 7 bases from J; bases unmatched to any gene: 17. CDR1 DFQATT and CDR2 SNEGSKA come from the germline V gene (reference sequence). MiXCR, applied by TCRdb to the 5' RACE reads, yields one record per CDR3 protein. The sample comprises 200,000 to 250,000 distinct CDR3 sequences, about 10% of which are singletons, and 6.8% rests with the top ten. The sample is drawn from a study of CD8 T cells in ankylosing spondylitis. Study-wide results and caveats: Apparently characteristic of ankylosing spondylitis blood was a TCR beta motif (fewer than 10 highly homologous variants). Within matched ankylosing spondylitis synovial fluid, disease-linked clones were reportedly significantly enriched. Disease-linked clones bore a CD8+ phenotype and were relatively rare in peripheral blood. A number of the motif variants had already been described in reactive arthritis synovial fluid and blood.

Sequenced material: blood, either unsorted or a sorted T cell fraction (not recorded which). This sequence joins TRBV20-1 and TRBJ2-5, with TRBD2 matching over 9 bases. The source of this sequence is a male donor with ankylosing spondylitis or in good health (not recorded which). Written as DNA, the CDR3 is TGCAGTGCTCGTAGCGGGAGCGCTTCTGAAGTAGTGACCCAGTACTTC. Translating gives CSARSGSASEVVTQYF.